The rows below give T cell receptor beta chains drawn from one sample of a study of T-cell reconstitution after alpha-beta-depleted transplantation in children. TCRdb ran MiXCR on the PCR reads and lists one entry per CDR3 protein. The sample records some 600,000 distinct CDR3 sequences, around 13% being singletons. The sequenced sample was PBMCs, mostly from graft donor cells, obtained 360 days after TCRalphabeta/CD19-depleted stem cell transplant. These receptors were taken from a male patient between 10 and 17 years old who had a stem cell transplant for acute myeloid leukemia, so the T cells may come from the graft donor. Both conserved end residues are part of each CDR3. The D gene is left open where the match is weak. Size is stated for part of the rows, as once, few or many counts, or as a class when the clone is expanded.

CDR3: CASSLWVLAGNPSQETQYF
DNA: TGTGCCAGCAGTTTATGGGTACTAGCGGGAAACCCCTCCCAAGAGACCCAGTACTTC
D: TRBD2
J: TRBJ2-5
length: 19
size: NA
V: TRBV28

CDR3: CASSLGTSGNIQYF
DNA: TGTGCCAGCAGCTTAGGGACTAGCGGAAACATTCAGTACTTC
D: TRBD2
J: TRBJ2-4
length: 14
size: NA
V: TRBV7-2

CDR3: CASGLIDTGTSVANEQFF
DNA: TGTGCTAGTGGTTTGATCGATACCGGGACTAGCGTCGCCAATGAGCAGTTCTTC
D: TRBD2
J: TRBJ2-1
length: 18
size: many
V: TRBV12-5

CDR3: CASSPQGPITDTQYF
DNA: TGTGCCAGCAGCCCCCAAGGACCGATAACAGATACGCAGTATTTT
D: NA
J: TRBJ2-3
length: 15
size: few
V: TRBV7-2

CDR3: CASSAGFQGPYYEQYF
DNA: TGTGCCAGCAGCGCGGGTTTCCAAGGCCCCTACTACGAGCAGTACTTC
D: NA
J: TRBJ2-7
length: 16
size: few
V: TRBV12-3/TRBV12-4

CDR3: CASSPRQPYQETQYF
DNA: TGTGCCAGCAGCCCCCGACAGCCCTACCAAGAGACCCAGTACTTC
D: NA
J: TRBJ2-5
length: 15
size: few
V: TRBV3-1

CDR3: CASSRFVDSLVIRGPYEQYF
DNA: TGTGCCAGCTCACGTTTCGTGGACTCACTTGTGATTCGAGGCCCCTACGAGCAGTACTTC
D: NA
J: TRBJ2-7
length: 20
size: NA
V: TRBV18

CDR3: CASSPIRNEQFF
DNA: TGTGCCAGCAGCCCTATAAGGAATGAGCAGTTCTTC
D: NA
J: TRBJ2-1
length: 12
size: many
V: TRBV7-9

CDR3: CASRRDRGRSMNTEAFF
DNA: TGTGCCAGTCGCCGGGACAGGGGGCGGTCAATGAACACTGAAGCTTTCTTT
D: TRBD1
J: TRBJ1-1
length: 17
size: few
V: TRBV19

CDR3: CASSLIRASGKLGGELFF
DNA: TGTGCCAGCAGCCTCATTCGGGCTAGCGGGAAACTGGGCGGGGAGCTGTTTTTT
D: TRBD2
J: TRBJ2-2
length: 18
size: NA
V: TRBV7-3

CDR3: CASSYGTPGGETQYF
DNA: TGTGCCAGCAGTTACGGGACACCGGGGGGAGAGACCCAGTACTTC
D: NA
J: TRBJ2-5
length: 15
size: many
V: TRBV27

CDR3: CASSPVPGASYEQYF
DNA: TGTGCCAGCTCCCCTGTCCCGGGAGCGTCCTACGAGCAGTACTTC
D: NA
J: TRBJ2-7
length: 15
size: few
V: TRBV18

CDR3: CASSLEIGRGPGANVLTF
DNA: TGCGCCAGCAGCTTGGAGATCGGCAGGGGGCCTGGGGCCAACGTCCTGACTTTC
D: TRBD1
J: TRBJ2-6
length: 18
size: few
V: TRBV5-1

CDR3: CASSPRTGIQYTF
DNA: TGTGCCAGCAGCCCTCGGACAGGGATACAATACACCTTC
D: TRBD1
J: TRBJ1-2
length: 13
size: many
V: TRBV11-2

CDR3: CASSPKGPELFF
DNA: TGTGCCAGCAGTCCGAAGGGTCCGGAGCTGTTTTTT
D: NA
J: TRBJ2-2
length: 12
size: few
V: TRBV28

CDR3: CASSLGDFNVNIQYF
DNA: TGTGCCAGCAGCTTAGGCGACTTTAATGTAAACATTCAGTACTTC
D: NA
J: TRBJ2-4
length: 15
size: few
V: TRBV7-9

CDR3: CASSPTRKGGGLAGVGEQYF
DNA: TGTGCCAGCAGTCCGACCCGCAAAGGGGGGGGACTAGCGGGAGTCGGAGAGCAGTACTTC
D: TRBD2
J: TRBJ2-7
length: 20
size: NA
V: TRBV28

CDR3: CATSRGGEQYF
DNA: TGTGCCACCAGCAGAGGGGGGGAGCAGTACTTC
D: NA
J: TRBJ2-7
length: 11
size: many
V: TRBV15

CDR3: CASSGRAGITTNEQFF
DNA: TGTGCCAGCAGTGGCAGGGCCGGTATTACGACCAATGAGCAGTTCTTC
D: NA
J: TRBJ2-1
length: 16
size: NA
V: TRBV6-4

CDR3: CASSIDLTYEQYF
DNA: TGTGCCAGTAGTATAGATCTTACCTACGAGCAGTACTTC
D: NA
J: TRBJ2-7
length: 13
size: NA
V: TRBV19

CDR3: CASSFGSRETQYF
DNA: TGTGCCAGCAGTTTTGGGAGTCGTGAGACCCAGTACTTC
D: NA
J: TRBJ2-5
length: 13
size: many
V: TRBV12-3/TRBV12-4

CDR3: CATSRGQSQIRAYEQYF
DNA: TGTGCCACTTCTCGGGGACAATCTCAGATAAGGGCGTACGAGCAGTACTTC
D: NA
J: TRBJ2-7
length: 17
size: many
V: TRBV6-5

CDR3: CASSLDGPYNEQFF
DNA: TGCGCCAGCAGCTTGGATGGTCCTTACAATGAGCAGTTCTTC
D: NA
J: TRBJ2-1
length: 14
size: many
V: TRBV5-1

CDR3: CASSLKLFGGDNEQFF
DNA: TGTGCCAGCAGCTTAAAGTTGTTTGGGGGAGACAATGAGCAGTTCTTC
D: NA
J: TRBJ2-1
length: 16
size: few
V: TRBV7-3

CDR3: CASRRTLSTDTQYF
DNA: TGTGCCAGCAGGAGGACCCTAAGCACAGATACGCAGTATTTT
D: NA
J: TRBJ2-3
length: 14
size: many
V: TRBV12-3/TRBV12-4

CDR3: CSANSGATDTQYF
DNA: TGCAGTGCTAATAGCGGTGCCACAGATACGCAGTATTTT
D: NA
J: TRBJ2-3
length: 13
size: few
V: TRBV20-1

CDR3: CATSRTSGRAYEQFF
DNA: TGTGCCACCAGCAGGACTAGCGGGAGGGCATATGAGCAGTTCTTC
D: TRBD2
J: TRBJ2-1
length: 15
size: NA
V: TRBV15

CDR3: CASSQNRDPEQFF
DNA: TGTGCCAGCAGCCAAAACCGGGACCCAGAGCAGTTCTTC
D: NA
J: TRBJ2-1
length: 13
size: many
V: TRBV3-1

CDR3: CSATSGDPYNEQFF
DNA: TGCAGTGCTACTAGCGGCGATCCCTACAATGAGCAGTTCTTC
D: TRBD2
J: TRBJ2-1
length: 14
size: many
V: TRBV20-1

CDR3: CASSSLSYSNQPQHF
DNA: TGTGCCAGCAGTTCGCTTTCCTATAGCAATCAGCCCCAGCATTTT
D: NA
J: TRBJ1-5
length: 15
size: many
V: TRBV21-1

CDR3: CATSDLRLAGGVNEQFF
DNA: TGTGCCACCAGTGATTTGAGACTAGCGGGAGGAGTCAATGAGCAGTTCTTC
D: TRBD2
J: TRBJ2-1
length: 17
size: many
V: TRBV24-1

CDR3: CSALLEDRNEQFF
DNA: TGCAGTGCCTTACTAGAGGACAGGAATGAGCAGTTCTTC
D: TRBD1
J: TRBJ2-1
length: 13
size: NA
V: TRBV20-1

CDR3: CASTTDFQETQYF
DNA: TGTGCCAGTACTACGGACTTCCAAGAGACCCAGTACTTC
D: NA
J: TRBJ2-5
length: 13
size: few
V: TRBV7-8

CDR3: CASSWKGVLLETQYF
DNA: TGTGCCAGCAGCTGGAAGGGCGTCCTATTGGAGACCCAGTACTTC
D: NA
J: TRBJ2-5
length: 15
size: many
V: TRBV6-1

CDR3: CAGDRGRDEQFF
DNA: TGTGCCGGGGACAGGGGCAGGGATGAGCAGTTCTTC
D: TRBD1
J: TRBJ2-1
length: 12
size: few
V: TRBV2

CDR3: CASSPLDRFPYEQYF
DNA: TGTGCCAGCAGCCCACTCGACAGGTTTCCCTACGAGCAGTACTTC
D: NA
J: TRBJ2-7
length: 15
size: NA
V: TRBV6-2/TRBV6-3

CDR3: CASRKAGGPYNEQFF
DNA: TGTGCCAGCAGAAAAGCGGGAGGGCCCTACAATGAGCAGTTCTTC
D: TRBD2
J: TRBJ2-1
length: 15
size: many
V: TRBV28

CDR3: CASSLSDGYDNEQFF
DNA: TGTGCCAGCAGCTTAAGCGACGGATATGACAATGAGCAGTTCTTC
D: NA
J: TRBJ2-1
length: 15
size: NA
V: TRBV7-3